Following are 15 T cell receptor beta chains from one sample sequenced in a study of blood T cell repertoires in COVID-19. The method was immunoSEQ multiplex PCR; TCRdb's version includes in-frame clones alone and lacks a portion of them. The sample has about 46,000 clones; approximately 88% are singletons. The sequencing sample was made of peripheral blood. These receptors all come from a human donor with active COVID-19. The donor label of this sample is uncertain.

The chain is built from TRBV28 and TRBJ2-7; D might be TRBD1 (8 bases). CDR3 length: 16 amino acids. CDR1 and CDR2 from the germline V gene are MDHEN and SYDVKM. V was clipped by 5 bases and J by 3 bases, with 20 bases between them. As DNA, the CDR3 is TGTGCCAGCAGTCCCCTCAGGGACAGGACTAGCTACGAGCAGTACTTC. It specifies CASSPLRDRTSYEQYF.

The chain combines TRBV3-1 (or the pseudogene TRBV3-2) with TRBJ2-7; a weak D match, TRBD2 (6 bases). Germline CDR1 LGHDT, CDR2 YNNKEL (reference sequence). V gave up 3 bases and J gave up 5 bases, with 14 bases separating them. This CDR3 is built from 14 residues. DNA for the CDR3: TGTGCCAGCAGCCACCCTACTGGCGGGAACGAGCAGTACTTC. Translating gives CASSHPTGGNEQYF.

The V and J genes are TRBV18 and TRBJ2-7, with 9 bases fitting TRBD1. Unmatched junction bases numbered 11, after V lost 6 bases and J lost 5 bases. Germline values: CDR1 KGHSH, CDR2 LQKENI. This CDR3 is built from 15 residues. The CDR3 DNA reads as TGTGCCAGCTCGCTTACCGGGACAGGGAACGACGAGCAGTACTTC. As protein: CASSLTGTGNDEQYF.

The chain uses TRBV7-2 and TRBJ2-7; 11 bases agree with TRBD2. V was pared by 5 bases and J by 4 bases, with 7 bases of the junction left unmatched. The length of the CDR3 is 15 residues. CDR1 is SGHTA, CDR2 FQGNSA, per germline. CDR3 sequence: CASSPRTSGSYEQYF. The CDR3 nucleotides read TGTGCCAGCAGCCCGCGTACTAGCGGGAGTTACGAGCAGTACTTC.

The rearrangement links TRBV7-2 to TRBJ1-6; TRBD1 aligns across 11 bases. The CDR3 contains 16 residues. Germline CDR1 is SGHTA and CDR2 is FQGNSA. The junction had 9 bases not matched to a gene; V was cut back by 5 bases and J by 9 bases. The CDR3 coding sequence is TGTGCCAGCAGCCCCGCCCGGGACAGGGGGGTTTCACCCCTCCACTTT. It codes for CASSPARDRGVSPLHF.

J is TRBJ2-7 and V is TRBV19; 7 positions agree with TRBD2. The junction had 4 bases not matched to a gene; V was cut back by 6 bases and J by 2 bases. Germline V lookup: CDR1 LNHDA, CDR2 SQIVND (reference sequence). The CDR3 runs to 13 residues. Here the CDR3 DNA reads TGTGCCAGTAGCCGGGCGGGGGCCTACGAGCAGTACTTC. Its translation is CASSRAGAYEQYF. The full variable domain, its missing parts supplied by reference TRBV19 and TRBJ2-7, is DGGITQSPKYLFRKEGQNVTLSCEQNLNHDAMYWYRQDPGQGLRLIYYSQIVNDFQKGDIAEGYSVSREKKESFPLTVTSAQKNPTAFYLCASSRAGAYEQYFGPGTRLTVT.

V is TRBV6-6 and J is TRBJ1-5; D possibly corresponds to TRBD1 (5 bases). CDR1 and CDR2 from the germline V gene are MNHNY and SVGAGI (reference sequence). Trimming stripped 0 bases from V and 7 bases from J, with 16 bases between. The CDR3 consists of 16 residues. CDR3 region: CASSYSWARDEQPQHF. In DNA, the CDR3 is TGTGCCAGCAGTTACTCGTGGGCCAGGGATGAACAGCCCCAGCATTTT.

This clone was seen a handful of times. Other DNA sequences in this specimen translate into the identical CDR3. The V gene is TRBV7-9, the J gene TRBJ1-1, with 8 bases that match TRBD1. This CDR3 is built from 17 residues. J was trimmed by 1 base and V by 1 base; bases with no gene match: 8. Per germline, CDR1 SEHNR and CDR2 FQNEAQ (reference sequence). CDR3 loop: CASSLGRDRKKNTEAFF. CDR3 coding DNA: TGTGCCAGCAGCTTAGGCCGGGACAGGAAAAAGAACACTGAAGCTTTCTTT.

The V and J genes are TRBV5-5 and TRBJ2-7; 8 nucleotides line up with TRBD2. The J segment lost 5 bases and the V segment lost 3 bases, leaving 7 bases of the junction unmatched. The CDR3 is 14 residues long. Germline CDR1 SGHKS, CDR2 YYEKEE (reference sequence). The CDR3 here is CASSSGGASNEQYF. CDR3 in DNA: TGTGCCAGCAGCTCGGGAGGGGCTTCGAACGAGCAGTACTTC.

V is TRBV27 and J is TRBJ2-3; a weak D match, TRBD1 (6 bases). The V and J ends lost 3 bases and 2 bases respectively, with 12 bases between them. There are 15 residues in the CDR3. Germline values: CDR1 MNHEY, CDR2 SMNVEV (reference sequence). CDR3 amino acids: CASSFNRDTTDTQYF. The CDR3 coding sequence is TGTGCCAGCAGTTTCAACCGGGACACCACAGATACGCAGTATTTT.

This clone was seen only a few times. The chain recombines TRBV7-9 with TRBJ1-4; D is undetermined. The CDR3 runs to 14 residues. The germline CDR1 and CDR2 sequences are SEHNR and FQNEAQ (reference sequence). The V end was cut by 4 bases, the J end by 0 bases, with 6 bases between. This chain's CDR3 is CASSSGATNEKLFF. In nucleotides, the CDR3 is TGTGCCAGCAGCTCAGGTGCAACTAATGAAAAACTGTTTTTT.

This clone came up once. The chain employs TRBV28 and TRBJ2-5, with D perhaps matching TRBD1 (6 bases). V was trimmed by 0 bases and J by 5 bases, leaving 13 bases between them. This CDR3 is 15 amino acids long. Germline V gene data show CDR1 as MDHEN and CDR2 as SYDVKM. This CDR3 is CASSLWSGAVETQYF. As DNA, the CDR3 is TGTGCCAGCAGTTTATGGTCAGGGGCGGTGGAGACCCAGTACTTC.

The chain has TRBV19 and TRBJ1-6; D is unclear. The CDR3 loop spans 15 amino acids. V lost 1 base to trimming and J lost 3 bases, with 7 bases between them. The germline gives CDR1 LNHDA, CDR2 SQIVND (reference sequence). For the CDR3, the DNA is TGTGCCAGTAGTATAGGTCTAGACTATAATTCACCCCTCCACTTT. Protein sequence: CASSIGLDYNSPLHF.

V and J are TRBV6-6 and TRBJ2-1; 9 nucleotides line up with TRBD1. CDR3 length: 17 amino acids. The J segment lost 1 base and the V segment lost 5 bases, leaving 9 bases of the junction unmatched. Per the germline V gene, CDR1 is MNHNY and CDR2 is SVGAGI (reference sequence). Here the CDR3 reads CASSPGQGGISYNEQFF. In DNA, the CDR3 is TGTGCCAGCAGTCCGGGACAGGGAGGGATTTCCTACAATGAGCAGTTCTTC.

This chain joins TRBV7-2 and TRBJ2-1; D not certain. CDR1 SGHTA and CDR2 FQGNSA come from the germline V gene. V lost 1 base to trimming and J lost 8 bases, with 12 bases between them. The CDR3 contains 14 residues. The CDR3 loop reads CASSLDLSADEQFF. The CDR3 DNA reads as TGTGCCAGCAGCTTAGATCTTTCTGCGGATGAGCAGTTCTTC.